These T cell receptor beta chains were read from a single sample in a study of response to subunit inactivated influenza vaccine. MiXCR, run by TCRdb on the RT-PCR reads, gives a single entry per CDR3 protein. Altogether 200,000 to 300,000 distinct CDR3 sequences are present, less than 15% being singletons, with the ten largest covering 7.5% to 10%. This material consisted of non-naive T cells sorted from PBMCs, taken around two weeks before vaccination. These receptors came from a man aged 45-60 years who received an inactivated influenza vaccine. Each CDR3 is given with its conserved first and last residue. D genes are given only for firm matches. Not every row has a clone size; where given, it reads once, few, many or a size class.

V: TRBV28; J: TRBJ2-7; size: many; D: NA; DNA: TGTGCCAGCAGTTCGGGGTGGTCCTACGAGCAGTACTTC; CDR3: CASSSGWSYEQYF
V: TRBV7-8; J: TRBJ2-1; size: few; D: NA; DNA: TGTGCCAGCAGCTTAGCCCGGACAACTTACAATGAGCAGTTCTTC; CDR3: CASSLARTTYNEQFF
V: TRBV4-2; J: TRBJ2-3; size: few; D: TRBD2; DNA: TGTGCCAGCAGCCTGGGGCGGGGGATGAAGGGGCAGTATTTT; CDR3: CASSLGRGMKGQYF
V: TRBV7-8; J: TRBJ2-2; size: NA; D: NA; DNA: TGTGCCAGCAGTTCATCCTTCACCCCGCTATTTGGACCAAGCTACAACACCGGGGAGCTGTTTTTT; CDR3: CASSSSFTPLFGPSYNTGELFF
V: TRBV29-1; J: TRBJ2-3; size: few; D: TRBD2; DNA: TGCAGCGTTGTAGGTATTAGCGGGAGGGGAGATACAGATACGCAGTATTTT; CDR3: CSVVGISGRGDTDTQYF
V: TRBV20-1; J: TRBJ1-1; size: NA; D: NA; DNA: TGCAGTGTTAAGAGGGGGGGAAGTTTCACTGAAGCTTTCTTT; CDR3: CSVKRGGSFTEAFF
V: TRBV7-2; J: TRBJ2-7; size: few; D: NA; DNA: TGTGCCAGCAGCTTTACAGACCTGAGCTCCTACGAGCAGTACTTC; CDR3: CASSFTDLSSYEQYF
V: TRBV7-2; J: TRBJ2-7; size: NA; D: NA; DNA: TGTGCCAGCAGCTTGGACCTCTACGAGCAGTACTTC; CDR3: CASSLDLYEQYF
V: TRBV10-3; J: TRBJ2-2; size: few; D: TRBD1; DNA: TGTGCCATCACCCCGAGACAGGGCGGAACCGGGGAGCTGTTTTTT; CDR3: CAITPRQGGTGELFF
V: TRBV6-2/TRBV6-3; J: TRBJ2-1; size: NA; D: TRBD2; DNA: TGTGCCAGCAGTTACCCACTCGCACTAACTAGCGGGAGCTCCTACAATGAGCAGTTCTTC; CDR3: CASSYPLALTSGSSYNEQFF
V: TRBV5-1; J: TRBJ1-4; size: many; D: NA; DNA: TGCGCCAGCAGCTTGGGGCCGGGGGTCGGTGAAAAACTGTTTTTT; CDR3: CASSLGPGVGEKLFF
V: TRBV4-2; J: TRBJ1-4; size: many; D: NA; DNA: TGTGCCAGCAGCCAAGAAGGGGACTCCAATGAAAAACTGTTTTTT; CDR3: CASSQEGDSNEKLFF
V: TRBV2; J: TRBJ2-1; size: many; D: NA; DNA: TGTGCCAGTCATTGGACAGTTGGCTATGAGCAGTTCTTC; CDR3: CASHWTVGYEQFF
V: TRBV7-8; J: TRBJ2-1; size: few; D: NA; DNA: TGTGCCAGCAGCTCATCAGGGACAAACGCCTACAATGAGCAGTTCTTC; CDR3: CASSSSGTNAYNEQFF
V: TRBV20-1; J: TRBJ2-1; size: NA; D: NA; DNA: TGCAGTGCTAGAGATGTTGGCGGGATAATTACTGAGCAGTTCTTC; CDR3: CSARDVGGIITEQFF
V: TRBV18; J: TRBJ2-6; size: many; D: NA; DNA: TGTGCCAGCTCACCACCCACAGGGGCCAACGTCCTGACTTTC; CDR3: CASSPPTGANVLTF
V: TRBV2; J: TRBJ2-7; size: NA; D: NA; DNA: TGTGCCAGCAGGACAGACGCCTACGAGCAGTACTTC; CDR3: CASRTDAYEQYF
V: TRBV29-1; J: TRBJ2-7; size: few; D: NA; DNA: TGCAGCGTCGGGACTCCAGAAAAGACCTACGAGCAGTACTTC; CDR3: CSVGTPEKTYEQYF
V: TRBV5-1; J: TRBJ1-4; size: many; D: NA; DNA: TGCGCCAGCAGCTTGGAGGGTCACGGTAATGAAAAACTGTTTTTT; CDR3: CASSLEGHGNEKLFF
V: TRBV4-1; J: TRBJ2-3; size: many; D: TRBD2; DNA: TGCGCCAGCAGCCTGAGGTCTAGCGGGGGGGCGAAAGATACGCAGTATTTT; CDR3: CASSLRSSGGAKDTQYF
V: TRBV21-1; J: TRBJ2-2; size: NA; D: NA; DNA: TGTGCCAGCAGCATTCCGCCCCAGGGTACCGGGGAGCTGTTTTTT; CDR3: CASSIPPQGTGELFF
V: TRBV7-2; J: TRBJ1-1; size: many; D: NA; DNA: TGTGCCAGCAGCTTAAACGTAGAAGGAGCTTTCTTT; CDR3: CASSLNVEGAFF
V: TRBV20-1; J: TRBJ1-1; size: NA; D: NA; DNA: TGCAGTGCTAGTCATAGGGGCTCTGAAGCTTTCTTT; CDR3: CSASHRGSEAFF
V: TRBV4-1; J: TRBJ2-1; size: many; D: NA; DNA: TGCGCCAGCAGCCAAGACGAATTTACAGGGACGCGCTCCAATGAGCAGTTCTTC; CDR3: CASSQDEFTGTRSNEQFF
V: TRBV18; J: TRBJ2-1; size: few; D: TRBD2; DNA: TGTGCCAGCTCACCACCAGCTAGCGGCTACAATGAGCAGTTCTTC; CDR3: CASSPPASGYNEQFF
V: TRBV6-2/TRBV6-3; J: TRBJ2-7; size: few; D: NA; DNA: TGTGCCAGCAGTAAAGGGGTCAGGGAGCAGTACTTC; CDR3: CASSKGVREQYF
V: TRBV7-8; J: TRBJ2-1; size: NA; D: NA; DNA: TGTGCCGGCAGCTTAGGGGGGGTAGGCTACAATGAGCAGTTCTTC; CDR3: CAGSLGGVGYNEQFF
V: TRBV7-9; J: TRBJ2-1; size: once; D: NA; DNA: TGTGCCAGCAGCTTAGCCCCGACTAACATCAATGAGCAGTTCTTC; CDR3: CASSLAPTNINEQFF
V: TRBV12-3/TRBV12-4; J: TRBJ1-5; size: few; D: NA; DNA: TGTGCCAGCAAGGCTGGACGGATTAAAAATCAGCCCCAGCATTTT; CDR3: CASKAGRIKNQPQHF
V: TRBV20-1; J: TRBJ2-1; size: many; D: TRBD1; DNA: TGCAGTGCTGGGCCCGGGACAGGGGTATATTCCCACTACAATGAGCAGTTCTTC; CDR3: CSAGPGTGVYSHYNEQFF
V: TRBV10-3; J: TRBJ1-3; size: few; D: NA; DNA: TGTGCCATCAGTGACAGAGGCTCTGGAAACACCATATATTTT; CDR3: CAISDRGSGNTIYF
V: TRBV10-3; J: TRBJ2-7; size: NA; D: TRBD2; DNA: TGTGCCATCAAGGGGACTAGCGACTCCTACGAGCAGTACTTC; CDR3: CAIKGTSDSYEQYF
V: TRBV12-3/TRBV12-4; J: TRBJ2-1; size: many; D: TRBD1; DNA: TGTGCCAGCAGTCCTACACCGGGACAGGGGGCGTTGAATGAGCAGTTCTTC; CDR3: CASSPTPGQGALNEQFF
V: TRBV24-1; J: TRBJ2-3; size: many; D: TRBD1; DNA: TGTGCCACCAGTGATCCTCGGACAGGAGACACAGATACGCAGTATTTT; CDR3: CATSDPRTGDTDTQYF
V: TRBV10-2; J: TRBJ2-3; size: few; D: TRBD2; DNA: TGCGCCAGCAGTGAGTCGGGACTAGCTGGGATCACGCAGTATTTT; CDR3: CASSESGLAGITQYF
V: TRBV7-2; J: TRBJ1-2; size: NA; D: NA; DNA: TGTGCCAGCAGCTTAGGGACACCAACCAACTATGGCTACACCTTC; CDR3: CASSLGTPTNYGYTF
V: TRBV15; J: TRBJ2-5; size: NA; D: TRBD2; DNA: TGTGCCACCAGCAGAGATCCTAGCGGGGGGGCAGAGACCCAGTACTTC; CDR3: CATSRDPSGGAETQYF
V: TRBV6-1; J: TRBJ2-1; size: NA; D: NA; DNA: TGTGCCAGCAGTGAAGGCCACGGCGCGTCGAATGAGCAGTTCTTC; CDR3: CASSEGHGASNEQFF
V: TRBV7-9; J: TRBJ2-7; size: NA; D: NA; DNA: TGTGCCAGCAGCCCTAGTGGGGCAGCCATCTCCTACGAGCAGTACTTC; CDR3: CASSPSGAAISYEQYF
V: TRBV7-2; J: TRBJ1-1; size: NA; D: TRBD1; DNA: TGTGCCAGCAGCTTACCAGGGGCTATTAGCGGGGTGGGGACAGGGATATTTATCACTGAAGCTTTCTTT; CDR3: CASSLPGAISGVGTGIFITEAFF
V: TRBV27; J: TRBJ2-5; size: many; D: NA; DNA: TGTGCCAGCAGTTTCTCGCGGTTCAAAGAGACCCAGTACTTC; CDR3: CASSFSRFKETQYF
V: TRBV12-3/TRBV12-4; J: TRBJ1-6; size: NA; D: NA; DNA: TGTGCCAGCAGTCTGGAGGGCGGGCCGGGACCCCTCCACTTT; CDR3: CASSLEGGPGPLHF
V: TRBV10-2; J: TRBJ1-4; size: few; D: NA; DNA: TGCGCCAGCAGTGGGGACACATCTAATGAAAAACTGTTTTTT; CDR3: CASSGDTSNEKLFF
V: TRBV4-2; J: TRBJ1-1; size: many; D: NA; DNA: TGTGCCAGCAGCCCCTACGGGGGGTCCTACACTGAAGCTTTCTTT; CDR3: CASSPYGGSYTEAFF
V: TRBV20-1; J: TRBJ1-2; size: few; D: NA; DNA: TGCAGTGCTAGTTCCCAGCTTTATGGCTACACCTTC; CDR3: CSASSQLYGYTF
V: TRBV29-1; J: TRBJ2-2; size: NA; D: NA; DNA: TGCAGCGCCGGGTTAGGGCAGTCGAACACCGGGGAGCTGTTTTTT; CDR3: CSAGLGQSNTGELFF
V: TRBV29-1; J: TRBJ2-6; size: NA; D: TRBD1; DNA: TGCAGCGTTGAATTATGGCCAGGGGGCGATAGCGGCCCTGGGGCCAACGTCCTGACTTTC; CDR3: CSVELWPGGDSGPGANVLTF
V: TRBV19; J: TRBJ2-2; size: few; D: NA; DNA: TGTGCCAGTAGAGGTTTATGGGGGCCCGCGAACACCGGGGAGCTGTTTTTT; CDR3: CASRGLWGPANTGELFF